These 5 T cell receptor beta chains were sequenced from one sample in a study of identical twins. TCRdb recomputed calls from the 5' RACE reads with MiXCR, one row per CDR3 protein. This table holds a few hundred thousand distinct CDR3 sequences, about 12% found once. The same sample was also studied in work on yellow fever vaccine responses in identical twins.

The sample taken for sequencing was CD8+ T cells sorted from blood. The receptors were sampled from a woman in her late teens or twenties in good health.

This clonotype showed up many times. One end of the junction does not line up with germline, which may come from a read error. The chain links TRBV29-1 to TRBJ1-1; no clear D. The CDR3 has 12 residues. Germline CDR1 is SQVTM and CDR2 is ANQGSEA. The CDR3 bases are TGCAGCATTGACGTTATGAACACTGAAGCTTTCTTT. Protein: CSIDVMNTEAFF.

Many counts were recorded for this clonotype. The chain's CDR3 is CATSRVETSNYGYTF. Here the CDR3 DNA reads TGTGCCACCAGCAGAGTCGAGACATCTAACTATGGCTACACCTTC. The chain recombines TRBV15 with TRBJ1-2; D gene uncertain. The germline V and J ends were trimmed by 1 base and 0 bases, with 9 bases remaining between them. The CDR3 consists of 15 residues. Looked up from germline, CDR1 is LNHNV and CDR2 is YYDKDF (reference sequence).

This clonotype has a handful of counts. The chain is built from TRBV4-1 and TRBJ2-3; D remains unclear. Trimming took 0 bases from V and 1 from J, leaving 8 bases between them. From germline, CDR1 is MGHRA and CDR2 YSYEKL. The CDR3 has 15 residues. Written as DNA, the CDR3 is TGCGCCAGCAGCCAAGAAGGGCGCGGCACAGATACGCAGTATTTT. Encoded protein: CASSQEGRGTDTQYF.

The rearrangement links TRBV11-3 to TRBJ2-3, with 9 bases aligning to TRBD1. This CDR3 has 17 residues. Per germline, CDR1 SGHNT and CDR2 YENEEA. After removal of 5 bases from V and 3 bases from J, the junction contained 12 bases not matched to a gene. CDR3 sequence reads: CASSTTRDRVMTDTQYF. CDR3 bases: TGTGCCAGCAGCACCACCAGGGACAGGGTGATGACAGATACGCAGTATTTT.

This clonotype came up a few times. V usage is TRBV12-3 or TRBV12-4 and J usage is TRBJ2-7; 7 positions agree with TRBD1. The V gene end was trimmed by 5 bases and the J gene end by 8 bases; junction bases not matched to a gene: 6. The CDR3 has 12 residues. The CDR3 DNA reads as TGTGCCAGCAGTCACGACAGGGTCCAGCAGTACTTC. Amino acid sequence: CASSHDRVQQYF.